This is a list of T cell receptor beta chains from one sample in a study of cytomegalovirus exposure and HLA in healthy donors. Clones were sequenced by immunoSEQ multiplex PCR, and TCRdb holds only the in-frame ones, with some missing. The profile shows about 170,000 clones, 85% of them singletons. The sequencing sample was made of PBMCs. These receptors came from a boy younger than 10 in good health and CMV-seronegative. CDR3s include the opening cysteine and the closing phenylalanine or tryptophan. The order of the fields is J gene, V gene, clone size, D gene, CDR3 protein, CDR3 DNA. A D gene is named only where the DNA matches it firmly. Rows give clone size only sometimes, using once, few, many, or a class for an expanded clone.

TRBJ1-5	TRBV11-2	once	NA	CASSLGQNNQPQHF	TGTGCCAGCAGCTTAGGACAGAACAATCAGCCCCAGCATTTT
TRBJ1-2	TRBV29-1	NA	NA	CSVEDSDEVRGYGYTF	TGCAGCGTTGAAGATTCAGACGAGGTCCGCGGCTATGGCTACACCTTC
TRBJ2-7	TRBV13	NA	TRBD1	CASSHNRGRGEQYF	TGTGCCAGCAGCCACAACAGGGGGCGCGGAGAGCAGTACTTC
TRBJ2-1	TRBV4-1	NA	NA	CASSQDRVSEQFF	TGCGCCAGCAGCCAAGACAGGGTAAGTGAGCAGTTCTTC
TRBJ2-1	TRBV19	NA	TRBD1	CASSIAQGAHLKQFF	TGTGCCAGTAGTATAGCACAGGGGGCGCATTTGAAGCAGTTCTTC
TRBJ2-3	TRBV7-9	few	NA	CASSLVTTTDTQYF	TGTGCCAGCAGCTTAGTTACAACCACAGATACGCAGTATTTT
TRBJ1-4	TRBV11-2	NA	TRBD1	CASSQPGQYNEKLFF	TGTGCCAGCAGCCAACCGGGACAGTATAATGAAAAACTGTTTTTT
TRBJ2-1	TRBV14	NA	TRBD2	CASSRLAGVDEQFF	TGTGCCAGCAGCCGGCTAGCGGGGGTCGATGAGCAGTTCTTC
TRBJ1-4	TRBV10-3	NA	TRBD1	CAIGEGGTVEKLFF	TGTGCCATCGGCGAAGGGGGGACAGTAGAAAAACTGTTTTTT
TRBJ1-6	TRBV12-2	few	NA	CASRLAPTGYKDSPLHF	TGTGCAAGTCGCTTAGCTCCTACAGGGTACAAAGATTCACCCCTCCACTTT
TRBJ2-1	TRBV29-1	NA	NA	CSVGLNEQFF	TGCAGCGTTGGGCTCAATGAGCAGTTCTTC
TRBJ1-2	TRBV7-9	NA	NA	CASSSRLETNYGYTF	TGTGCCAGCAGCTCCCGACTCGAGACTAACTATGGCTACACCTTC
TRBJ2-3	TRBV7-9	NA	TRBD1	CASSRQGISTDTQYF	TGTGCCAGCAGCCGACAGGGGATTAGCACAGATACGCAGTATTTT
TRBJ1-5	TRBV7-6	NA	NA	CASSFLNQPQHF	TGTGCCAGCAGCTTCCTAAATCAGCCCCAGCATTTT
TRBJ1-2	TRBV5-1	NA	NA	CASSLGYSGYTF	TGCGCCAGCAGCTTGGGGTACTCGGGCTACACCTTC
TRBJ1-5	TRBV2	NA	TRBD1	CASTGQGALRQPQHF	TGTGCCAGCACGGGGCAGGGGGCACTCCGACAGCCCCAGCATTTT
TRBJ2-6	TRBV28	NA	NA	CASSFLTPGANVLTF	TGTGCCAGCAGTTTTCTAACTCCTGGGGCCAACGTCCTGACTTTC
TRBJ1-2	TRBV29-1	NA	NA	CSVVGPPLRGVYGYTF	TGCAGCGTTGTTGGCCCCCCGCTACGGGGAGTCTATGGCTACACCTTC
TRBJ1-6	TRBV6-1	NA	NA	CASSEGVTYNSPLHF	TGTGCCAGCAGTGAAGGTGTCACCTATAATTCACCCCTCCACTTT
TRBJ2-7	TRBV6-1	NA	NA	CASSLNYEQYF	TGTGCCAGCAGTCTAAACTACGAGCAGTACTTC
TRBJ2-3	TRBV6-1	NA	TRBD2	CASSVSGGTIKDTQYF	TGTGCCAGCAGTGTGTCGGGGGGGACGATAAAAGATACGCAGTATTTT
TRBJ2-7	TRBV18	NA	TRBD1	CASSQGTGLYEQYF	TGTGCCAGCTCTCAAGGGACAGGACTATACGAGCAGTACTTC
TRBJ1-6	TRBV27	NA	NA	CASSKGAVVNSPLHF	TGTGCCAGCAGTAAAGGGGCGGTTGTGAATTCACCCCTCCACTTT
TRBJ1-2	TRBV27	NA	NA	CASSEQGRGGYTF	TGTGCCAGCAGTGAACAGGGACGGGGAGGCTACACCTTC
TRBJ2-7	TRBV27	NA	TRBD2	CASSLSGEDEQYF	TGTGCCAGCAGTTTAAGCGGGGAGGACGAGCAGTACTTC
TRBJ1-5	TRBV19	NA	NA	CASSIDTGQPQHF	TGTGCCAGTAGTATAGACACCGGGCAGCCCCAGCATTTT
TRBJ1-2	TRBV7-2	NA	TRBD1	CASSPDRVNYGYTF	TGTGCCAGCAGCCCGGACAGGGTGAACTATGGCTACACCTTC
TRBJ2-2	TRBV18	NA	TRBD2	CASSPRTSGSVPGELFF	TGTGCCAGCTCACCGAGGACTAGCGGGAGTGTCCCCGGGGAGCTGTTTTTT
TRBJ1-2	TRBV5-1	NA	NA	CASSFDTLGYTF	TGCGCCAGCAGCTTCGACACCCTGGGCTACACCTTC
TRBJ2-5	TRBV7-3	NA	NA	CASSLRGLYQETQYF	TGTGCCAGCAGCTTAAGGGGCCTTTACCAAGAGACCCAGTACTTC
TRBJ1-1	TRBV5-1	NA	TRBD1	CASSAQGGLDTEAFF	TGCGCCAGCAGCGCCCAGGGGGGCTTAGACACTGAAGCTTTCTTT
TRBJ2-5	TRBV5-1	NA	TRBD1	CASSPGGRETQYF	TGCGCCAGCAGCCCAGGGGGCCGAGAGACCCAGTACTTC
TRBJ1-6	TRBV7-9	NA	TRBD1	CASSPEDRVNSPLHF	TGTGCCAGCAGCCCGGAGGACAGGGTTAATTCACCCCTCCACTTT
TRBJ1-1	TRBV15	once	NA	CATSGSYTMNTEAFF	TGTGCCACCAGCGGGTCGTACACTATGAACACTGAAGCTTTCTTT
TRBJ2-1	TRBV10-2	NA	TRBD1	CASSDVPGTGLNEQFF	TGCGCCAGCAGTGATGTTCCCGGGACAGGATTGAATGAGCAGTTCTTC
TRBJ2-7	TRBV5-6	NA	TRBD2	CASSSSGRSYEQYF	TGTGCCAGCAGCTCGAGCGGGAGATCCTACGAGCAGTACTTC
TRBJ2-1	TRBV6-4	NA	NA	CASSEEVNSYNEQFF	TGTGCCAGCAGTGAAGAGGTTAATTCCTACAATGAGCAGTTCTTC
TRBJ1-2	TRBV28	NA	NA	CASSFNGYTF	TGTGCCAGCAGTTTTAATGGCTACACCTTC
TRBJ2-2	TRBV7-2	NA	TRBD1	CASTYLTGTGELFF	TGTGCCAGCACCTACCTGACAGGGACCGGGGAGCTGTTTTTT
TRBJ2-2	TRBV27	NA	NA	CASSFAGRGTGELFF	TGTGCCAGCAGTTTTGCGGGAAGGGGCACCGGGGAGCTGTTTTTT
TRBJ2-1	TRBV6-5	NA	TRBD2	CASSYLVSGGVNEQFF	TGTGCCAGCAGTTATCTCGTGAGCGGGGGGGTCAATGAGCAGTTCTTC